The next 26 T cell receptor beta chains were all read from a single sample in a study of T cells in Graves' hyperthyroidism and ophthalmopathy. Researchers took RNA transcripts and amplified the TCR beta CDR3 regions from them. TCR CDR3 underwent first-round RT-PCR with the HTBI primer set. TCRdb fed the multiplex PCR reads into MiXCR, producing one record per CDR3 protein. The sample comprises more than 300,000 distinct CDR3 sequences, around a sixth of which are singletons, and over 35% rests with the top ten. The sequenced sample consisted of blood. All receptors come from a young man with Graves' ophthalmopathy.

Many counts were recorded for this clonotype. The J gene is TRBJ2-1, the V gene TRBV3-1; D may be TRBD2 (6 bases). The CDR3 extends over 14 amino acids. The germline CDR1 and CDR2 sequences are LGHDT and YNNKEL (reference sequence). Trimming took 0 bases from V and 6 from J, leaving 9 bases between them. CDR3 nucleotides: TGTGCCAGCAGCCAAGAGGTAGCGGTCAATGAGCAGTTCTTC. Encoded protein: CASSQEVAVNEQFF.

In this sample, this clonotype turned up many times. The chain combines TRBV5-1 with TRBJ2-7; D is possibly TRBD1 (6 bases). Trimming removed 1 base at V and 0 bases at J, with 11 bases between. The CDR3 spans 15 residues. The V gene's germline CDR1 is SGHRS and CDR2 YFSETQ. CDR3 in amino acids: CASSLLGDTSYEQYF. Written as DNA, the CDR3 is TGCGCCAGCAGCTTGTTAGGGGACACCTCCTACGAGCAGTACTTC. Based on the CDR3 plus reference TRBV5-1 and TRBJ2-7, the full variable domain is KAGVTQTPRYLIKTRGQQVTLSCSPISGHRSVSWYQQTPGQGLQFLFEYFSETQRNKGNFPGRFSGRQFSNSRSEMNVSTLELGDSALYLCASSLLGDTSYEQYFGPGTRLTVT.

There are a few counts of this clonotype. V usage is TRBV10-3 and J usage is TRBJ1-5; tentative D call: TRBD1 (5 bases). The V end was cut by 3 bases, the J end by 3 bases, with 12 bases between. Germline-derived CDR1 and CDR2 are ENHRY and SYGVKD. The CDR3 is 15 residues long. The CDR3 DNA follows: TGTGCCATCAGTGATGAAGGCAGGGACAATCAGCCCCAGCATTTT. Translation: CAISDEGRDNQPQHF.

This clonotype was recorded at least ten times. V gene TRBV2 combines with J gene TRBJ2-7; D call uncertain. Germline assignment: CDR1 SNHLY and CDR2 FYNNEI. The V end lost 3 bases, the J end lost 3 bases, and 0 bases lay between the germline ends. The CDR3 contains 10 residues. CDR3 region: CASSDYEQYF. The CDR3 DNA is TGTGCCAGCAGTGACTACGAGCAGTACTTC.

The table lists this clonotype with a few counts. The chain employs TRBV5-1 and TRBJ2-3; no clear D. CDR1 is SGHRS, CDR2 YFSETQ, per germline. With 0 bases removed from V and 5 bases from J, the gap between germline ends came to 16 bases. The CDR3 is 16 amino acids. The CDR3 spells CASSLALSPHRDTQYF. The CDR3 DNA follows: TGCGCCAGCAGCTTGGCCCTCTCCCCCCACCGAGATACGCAGTATTTT.

DNA of the CDR3: TGCGCCAGCAGCTTGGAGGTAGCGCAGGATACGCAGTATTTT. Its protein product is CASSLEVAQDTQYF. This sequence joins TRBV5-1 and TRBJ2-3; D perhaps matches TRBD2 (5 bases). Per germline, CDR1 SGHRS and CDR2 YFSETQ. The CDR3 contains 14 residues. V lost 0 bases to trimming and J lost 6 bases, with 11 bases between them. The variable domain in full, completed from reference TRBV5-1 and TRBJ2-3, reads KAGVTQTPRYLIKTRGQQVTLSCSPISGHRSVSWYQQTPGQGLQFLFEYFSETQRNKGNFPGRFSGRQFSNSRSEMNVSTLELGDSALYLCASSLEVAQDTQYFGPGTRLTVL.

This clonotype was found many times. The V call is TRBV7-9, the J call TRBJ1-1, with a possible D match to TRBD1 (6 bases). This CDR3 is 17 amino acids long. Germline values: CDR1 SEHNR, CDR2 FQNEAQ (reference sequence). Trimming took 1 base from V and 2 from J, leaving 17 bases between them. CDR3 loop: CASSLGTGKIFNTEAFF. CDR3 bases: TGTGCCAGCAGCTTAGGCACAGGGAAAATTTTTAACACTGAAGCTTTCTTT.

The V call is TRBV15, the J call TRBJ2-3; weak D call: TRBD1 (5 bases). CDR1 is LNHNV, CDR2 YYDKDF, per germline (reference sequence). V lost 1 base and J lost 4, with 12 bases in between. The CDR3 consists of 15 residues. The CDR3 region has the DNA TGTGCCACCAGCAGAGGCAGGGAAGGTCCAGATACGCAGTATTTT. Translation: CATSRGREGPDTQYF.

V usage is TRBV18 and J usage is TRBJ2-1, with a tentative D call TRBD2 (6 bases). CDR1 is KGHSH, CDR2 LQKENI, per germline. The CDR3 has 16 amino acids. With 6 bases removed from V and 0 bases from J, the gap between germline ends came to 15 bases. This CDR3 reads CASSTPGLSSYNEQFF. The CDR3 bases are TGTGCCAGCTCGACGCCGGGACTCAGCTCCTACAATGAGCAGTTCTTC.

The CDR3 DNA reads TGTGCCAGCAACCGGACAGGGGATGGCTACACCTTC. It encodes CASNRTGDGYTF. The V and J genes are TRBV6-4 and TRBJ1-2; 9 bases are shared with TRBD1. The CDR3 spans 12 residues. Germline lookup yields CDR1 MRHNA and CDR2 SNTAGT. The J segment lost 6 bases and the V segment lost 7 bases, leaving 3 bases of the junction unmatched.

This clonotype was seen ten or more times. The gene calls are TRBV12-3 or TRBV12-4 and TRBJ2-7, with no clear D. V was clipped by 6 bases and J by 3 bases, with 12 bases between them. The CDR3 is 13 amino acids. This CDR3 reads CASRPGAHYEQYF. CDR3 nucleotide sequence: TGTGCCAGCAGACCTGGAGCCCACTACGAGCAGTACTTC.

In this sample, this clonotype turned up many times. This chain links TRBV6-1 with TRBJ1-6; D is undetermined. The CDR3 is made up of 15 amino acids. The V end was cut by 4 bases, the J end by 5 bases, with 12 bases between. CDR1 and CDR2 (germline): MNHNS, SASEGT. The CDR3 DNA follows: TGTGCCAGCAGTGCCCGCACGGGTAATAATTCACCCCTCCACTTT. It encodes CASSARTGNNSPLHF.

This clonotype was observed at least ten times. This sequence joins TRBV11-2 and TRBJ1-1, with D unresolved. The CDR3 contains 14 residues. V was trimmed by 2 bases and J by 2 bases, leaving 9 bases between them. CDR1 is SGHAT, CDR2 FQNNGV, per germline. The chain's CDR3 is CASSLIRGNTEAFF. In DNA form, the CDR3 reads TGTGCCAGCAGCTTAATTCGCGGCAACACTGAAGCTTTCTTT. Full variable domain (rest looked up from reference TRBV11-2 and TRBJ1-1): EAGVAQSPRYKIIEKRQSVAFWCNPISGHATLYWYQQILGQGPKLLIQFQNNGVVDDSQLPKDRFSAERLKGVDSTLKIQPAKLEDSAVYLCASSLIRGNTEAFFGQGTRLTVV.

This clonotype has ten or more counts. For the CDR3, the DNA is TGCGCCAGCAGCTTGCTAGGGACAGGGGGCACTGAAGCTTTCTTT. Translation gives CASSLLGTGGTEAFF. This chain connects TRBV5-1 to TRBJ1-1; 11 nucleotides align to TRBD1. CDR3 size: 15 residues. Germline loops: CDR1 SGHRS, CDR2 YFSETQ. V gave up 1 base and J gave up 4 bases; unmatched junction bases: 3.

This clonotype was seen ten or more times. This rearrangement joins TRBV6-1 to TRBJ1-2; perhaps TRBD1 as D (5 bases). The CDR3 sequence is 14 residues long. V lost 6 bases to trimming and J lost 4 bases, with 15 bases between them. Germline lookup yields CDR1 MNHNS and CDR2 SASEGT. CDR3 residues: CASRPPGGGYGYTF. DNA of the CDR3: TGTGCCAGCAGGCCCCCTGGGGGTGGCTATGGCTACACCTTC.

There are a few counts of this clonotype. With a much larger clone just one base away, this may be a read error. The V gene is TRBV11-3, the J gene TRBJ2-7, with D possibly TRBD2 on 6 matching bases. Germline lookup yields CDR1 SGHNT and CDR2 YENEEA. V was pared by 8 bases and J by 9 bases, with 14 bases between. This CDR3 spans 11 amino acids. This CDR3 is CASLEAGGQYF. CDR3 nucleotides: TGTGCCAGCCTGGAAGCGGGCGGGCAGTACTTC.

The chain recombines TRBV20-1 with TRBJ2-3; 8 bases agree with TRBD2. V lost 8 bases, J lost 0 bases, and 7 bases stayed unmatched. CDR1 and CDR2 (germline): DFQATT, SNEGSKA (reference sequence). This CDR3 is 14 amino acids long. In DNA form, the CDR3 reads TGCAGTTTTCTCGGGGGGGGCAGCACAGATACGCAGTATTTT. It codes for CSFLGGGSTDTQYF.

The table lists this clonotype with many counts. The chain joins TRBV28 to TRBJ2-5, with a possible D match to TRBD1 (5 bases). This CDR3 contains 14 residues. Germline V gives CDR1 MDHEN, CDR2 SYDVKM. V was cut by 4 bases and J by 3 bases, with 12 bases left in between. CDR3 bases: TGTGCCAGCAGTTGGGGCAGAGCTGAAGAGACCCAGTACTTC. This encodes CASSWGRAEETQYF.

This clonotype was seen at least ten times. The rearrangement uses TRBV18 and TRBJ2-5; 8 nucleotides agree with TRBD1. Germline trimming cut 3 bases from V and 5 bases from J; bases unmatched to any gene: 11. Germline CDR1 reads KGHSH; CDR2 reads LQKENI. The CDR3 runs 16 residues. The CDR3 is CASSPQTGDGLETQYF. CDR3 DNA sequence: TGTGCCAGCTCACCGCAGACAGGGGATGGTTTGGAGACCCAGTACTTC.

This clonotype occurred many times. The chain employs TRBV12-3 or TRBV12-4 and TRBJ2-7, with a possible D match to TRBD1 (6 bases). V lost 5 bases and J lost 3, with 32 bases in between. The CDR3 is 20 residues long. As DNA, the CDR3 is TGTGCCAGCAGTCCTGGTAACAGGGCTTCGGCCCAACAAGAATTCTACGAGCAGTACTTC. Its translation: CASSPGNRASAQQEFYEQYF.

This clonotype was observed many times. The CDR3, as DNA: TGTGCCAGCAGCTCTCGGACAGGGGCTTTGGGGACTGAAGCTTTCTTT. Residues: CASSSRTGALGTEAFF. The gene calls are TRBV11-2 and TRBJ1-1; TRBD1 agrees at 9 bases. Germline V gene lookup returns CDR1 SGHAT and CDR2 FQNNGV. The CDR3 is 16 amino acids. The V and J ends lost 4 bases and 5 bases, in that order; junction bases with no gene match: 11.

There are a few counts of this clonotype. The chain is built from TRBV27 and TRBJ2-4; D is undetermined. This CDR3 is 16 amino acids long. V dropped 5 bases and J dropped 0 bases, with 14 bases sitting between them. CDR1 and CDR2 from the germline V gene are MNHEY and SMNVEV (reference sequence). The CDR3 sequence: CASSSLKALAKNIQYF. The CDR3 nucleotides are TGTGCCAGCAGTAGCCTTAAGGCTCTAGCCAAAAACATTCAGTACTTC.

The chain joins TRBV20-1 to TRBJ2-5; TRBD2 aligns across 12 bases. Germline assignment: CDR1 DFQATT and CDR2 SNEGSKA (reference sequence). This CDR3 region has 13 residues. The junction had 7 bases not matched to a gene; V was cut back by 7 bases and J by 7 bases. CDR3 sequence reads: CSVGLAGSRTQYF. The CDR3 DNA reads as TGCAGTGTAGGACTAGCGGGGTCCCGGACCCAGTACTTC.

The sample holds many counts of this clonotype. The gene calls are TRBV12-3 or TRBV12-4 and TRBJ2-7, with TRBD1 identical over 11 bases. CDR3 length equals 16 residues. Unmatched junction bases numbered 8, after V lost 2 bases and J lost 5 bases. The CDR3 loop reads CASSLSGQGVGNEQYF. CDR3 DNA: TGTGCCAGCAGTTTATCGGGACAGGGGGTTGGGAACGAGCAGTACTTC.

This clonotype came up a few times. J is TRBJ1-5 and V is TRBV20-1; D call uncertain. From germline, CDR1 is DFQATT and CDR2 SNEGSKA (reference sequence). There are 14 residues in the CDR3. V lost 3 bases, J lost 0 bases, and 9 bases lay in between. The CDR3 DNA reads as TGCAGTGCTAGTATCCCATATAGCAATCAGCCCCAGCATTTT. This codes for CSASIPYSNQPQHF.

The V call is TRBV6-1, the J call TRBJ2-7; D is uncertain. The CDR3 runs 13 residues. V was cut by 10 bases and J by 2 bases, with 15 bases left in between. From germline, CDR1 is MNHNS and CDR2 SASEGT. DNA of the CDR3: TGTGCCACCCTCCTAGAATCTCCCTACGAGCAGTACTTC. Protein: CATLLESPYEQYF.